The rows below give T cell receptor beta chains drawn from one sample of a study of neurological immune-mediated disorders. TCRdb independently ran MiXCR on the 5' RACE reads; one entry per CDR3 protein. The sample yields about 35,000 distinct CDR3 sequences, 3.5% to 4% seen once. Sequenced: PBMCs. These receptors all stem from a man aged 30-40 years with multiple sclerosis. The CDR3 runs from the conserved cysteine through the conserved F or W. Fields, in order: V gene, CDR3 protein.

TRBV7-2 | CASSLVAGNTEAFF
TRBV10-3 | CAISPLGETNEKLFF
TRBV7-9 | CASSWTPAGDTQYF
TRBV7-2 | CASSLGSYEQYF
TRBV11-2 | CASSLVYETQYF
TRBV20-1 | CSARGTGSSYEQYF
TRBV20-1 | CSARDFRTPVHTEAFF
TRBV11-3 | CASSSASGSGNEQFF
TRBV20-1 | CSARDLEKTPSFGVEQYF
TRBV5-1 | CASSLAGGLLYNEQFF
TRBV13 | CASRPPTGENEQYF
TRBV29-1 | CSVEDTGNEQFF
TRBV7-2 | CASSWGPNNEKLFF
TRBV6-2/TRBV6-3 | CASSYRPMKITGELFF
TRBV6-5 | CASSYEGAGTFF
TRBV5-1 | CASSLAGAMNTEAFF
TRBV12-3/TRBV12-4 | CASTRRGRFYGYTF
TRBV9 | CASSSSSTGGNEQYF
TRBV25-1 | CASSVWGDQPQHF
TRBV5-1 | CASSPGTSGLNEQFF
TRBV15 | CATSRVPGTQTQYF
TRBV3-1 | CASSLGTGIDQPQNF
TRBV27 | CASSSRLPDTQYF
TRBV20-1 | CSARVVAGTLYGYTF
TRBV20-1 | CSAPPRGGASEQFF
TRBV7-9 | CASSPRTSGGGDTQYF
TRBV7-9 | CASSGFEAFF
TRBV5-1 | CASSRDGGNEKLFF
TRBV3-1 | CASSQDGDPSNQPQHF
TRBV4-3 | CASSQDVKRQVGGGYTF
TRBV7-2 | CASSLAGQKNTEAFF